These 7 T cell receptor beta chains were sequenced from one sample in a study of shared clonotypes between healthy human individuals. Profiling relied on immunoSEQ multiplex PCR, and the TCRdb table lists in-frame clones only, not all of them. The sample holds about 1 million clones, roughly 75% seen once. The sample taken for sequencing was memory CD4+ T cells sorted from blood. Specified subset: CD45RA-negative fraction. These receptor sequences come from a man aged 18 to 29 in good health.

The J gene is TRBJ1-5, the V gene TRBV28; no clear D. This CDR3 is 15 amino acids long. V lost 2 bases, J lost 2 bases, and 10 bases lay in between. Germline V CDR1 and CDR2: MDHEN, SYDVKM. Here the CDR3 DNA reads TGTGCCAGCAGTTTACAAGGGCCACGCAATCAGCCCCAGCATTTT. Protein: CASSLQGPRNQPQHF.

V gene TRBV7-6 combines with J gene TRBJ2-7, with D tentatively TRBD1 (7 bases). Germline CDR1 SGHVS, CDR2 FNYEAQ. The CDR3 has 15 amino acids. V was pared by 3 bases and J by 7 bases, with 19 bases between. The CDR3 DNA follows: TGTGCCAGCAGCTTGCTCGGGACAGCGGGCTGGGAGCAGTACTTC. It specifies CASSLLGTAGWEQYF.

The chain has TRBV30 and TRBJ1-1, with 7 bases matching TRBD1. J lost 4 bases, V lost 2 bases, and 4 bases had no gene match. This CDR3 has 13 residues. Looked up from germline, CDR1 is GTSNPN and CDR2 is SVGIG (reference sequence). The CDR3 loop reads CAWSKGGSTEAFF. CDR3 in DNA: TGTGCCTGGAGTAAAGGGGGCTCCACTGAAGCTTTCTTT. Drawing the rest from reference TRBV30 and TRBJ1-1, the complete variable domain is SQTIHQWPATLVQPVGSPLSLECTVEGTSNPNLYWYRQAAGRGLQLLFYSVGIGQISSEVPQNLSASRPQDRQFILSSKKLLLSDSGFYLCAWSKGGSTEAFFGQGTRLTVV.

The V call is TRBV5-1, the J call TRBJ2-5; weak D call: TRBD2 (6 bases). This CDR3 spans 13 amino acids. Trimming shortened V by 2 bases and J by 5 bases, and 10 bases separated the two germline ends. Germline V gene lookup returns CDR1 SGHRS and CDR2 YFSETQ. This chain's CDR3 is CASSFGTGETQYF. The CDR3 DNA is TGCGCCAGCAGCTTCGGGACTGGGGAGACCCAGTACTTC.

The chain joins TRBV19 to TRBJ2-3; 8 positions match TRBD2. The germline V gene encodes CDR1 LNHDA and CDR2 SQIVND (reference sequence). Germline trimming cut 6 bases from V and 3 bases from J; bases unmatched to any gene: 2. The CDR3 runs 13 residues. For the CDR3, the DNA is TGTGCCAGTAGAGGCGGGGGGACAGATACGCAGTATTTT. Translating it yields CASRGGGTDTQYF.

As concerns this clone: Germline and junction disagree at one end, which may indicate a read error. J is TRBJ1-1 and V is TRBV7-7; D is unresolved. The germline V gene has CDR1 SSHAT and CDR2 FNYEAQ (reference sequence). The CDR3 loop spans 13 amino acids. The CDR3 loop is CASSTDENTEAFF. In DNA, the CDR3 is TGTGCTAGCAGCACGGATGAGAACACTGAAGCTTTCTTT.

The chain joins TRBV28 to TRBJ1-2, with D unclear. This CDR3 spans 15 amino acids. Germline-derived CDR1 and CDR2 are MDHEN and SYDVKM. V was clipped by 4 bases and J by 4 bases, with 16 bases between them. Here the CDR3 DNA reads TGTGCCAGCAGTTCAATGGCCGAGTGGGCCTATGGCTACACCTTC. This codes for CASSSMAEWAYGYTF.